This entry concerns a single TCR beta chain. The antigen remains unidentified. Clones were sequenced by immunoSEQ multiplex PCR, and TCRdb holds only the in-frame ones, with some missing. The sample has some 85,000 clones, just under 95% seen once. This CDR3 contains 13 residues. Germline lookup yields CDR1 LGHNA and CDR2 YSLEER. V lost 4 bases and J lost 2, with 9 bases in between. The data are from a study of graft-versus-host responses after intestinal transplantation. Overall study context: Recipients obtained multivisceral, liver-intestinal, or isolated intestinal transplants. Anti-thymocyte globulin induction, then tacrolimus and steroids for around three years, went to all recipients. General observations from the study: Where graft-donor T cell macrochimerism was present, patients had high graft-versus-host to host-versus-graft clonal ratios in allografts. GvH clones were found in recipient marrow; some appeared first in ileum or blood.

This rearrangement joins TRBV4-3 to TRBJ2-7; D is perhaps TRBD2 (6 bases). The starting material was unstimulated CD8+ T cells sorted from spleen or lymph node cells, obtained before transplant. The TCR sequence derives from a human donor who was the organ donor for an intestinal transplant. The CDR3 spells CASSRTGAYEQYF. CDR3 bases: TGCGCCAGCAGCCGAACGGGAGCCTACGAGCAGTACTTC.